Below are 18 T cell receptor beta chains sequenced from a single sample in a study of blood T cell repertoires in COVID-19. Sequenced by immunoSEQ multiplex PCR; TCRdb stores in-frame clones only, minus some. This repertoire shows some 170,000 clones, around 84% found once; its top ten account for approximately 5.4%. Sequenced input: PBMCs or T cells enriched from blood (not recorded which). The receptors here all came from a man in his forties who had recovered from COVID-19.

V gene TRBV24-1 combines with J gene TRBJ2-1; 12 positions agree with TRBD2. This CDR3 has 16 amino acids. The ends lost 3 bases at V and 8 bases at J; junction bases unmatched: 7. Germline-derived CDR1 and CDR2 are KGHDR and SFDVKD. As DNA, the CDR3 is TGTGCCACCAGTGATGTCACTAGCGGGGGGATAGATGAGCAGTTCTTC. Translated, it gives CATSDVTSGGIDEQFF.

The rearrangement uses TRBV7-9 and TRBJ2-1, with 10 bases that match TRBD1. The CDR3 totals 19 residues. Germline CDR1 reads SEHNR; CDR2 reads FQNEAQ (reference sequence). Trimming removed 0 bases from V and 5 bases from J; junction bases left unmatched: 13. This CDR3 is CASSLAPPGQGRENNEQFF. In nucleotides, the CDR3 is TGTGCCAGCAGCTTAGCGCCCCCGGGACAGGGGAGGGAGAACAATGAGCAGTTCTTC. The variable domain in full, completed from reference TRBV7-9 and TRBJ2-1, reads DTGVSQNPRHKITKRGQNVTFRCDPISEHNRLYWYRQTLGQGPEFLTYFQNEAQLEKSRLLSDRFSAERPKGSFSTLEIQRTEQGDSAMYLCASSLAPPGQGRENNEQFFGPGTRLTVL.

The chain uses TRBV7-9 and TRBJ1-2, with a tentative D call TRBD1 (6 bases). The germline CDR1 and CDR2 sequences are SEHNR and FQNEAQ (reference sequence). This CDR3 is 13 amino acids long. V was trimmed by 4 bases and J by 5 bases, leaving 11 bases between them. CDR3 amino acids: CASSYRDGYGYTF. CDR3 in DNA: TGTGCCAGCAGCTACAGGGACGGGTATGGCTACACCTTC.

This clone was observed a handful of times. This chain connects TRBV25-1 to TRBJ1-1; 7 nucleotides agree with TRBD1. V was pared by 1 base and J by 3 bases, with 5 bases of the junction left unmatched. The V gene's germline CDR1 is MGHDK and CDR2 SYGVNS. The CDR3 runs to 15 residues. CDR3 region: CASSESYRGDTEAFF. The CDR3 coding sequence is TGTGCCAGCAGTGAATCCTACAGGGGTGACACTGAAGCTTTCTTT.

The rearrangement links TRBV13 to TRBJ1-5, with D possibly TRBD1 on 5 matching bases. Germline V gives CDR1 PRHDT, CDR2 FYEKMQ (reference sequence). This CDR3 comprises 15 residues. V lost 5 bases to trimming and J lost 4 bases, with 15 bases between them. The CDR3, as DNA: TGTGCCAGCAGCCAAGCGGGCAGGGCGAATCAGCCCCAGCATTTT. Protein product: CASSQAGRANQPQHF.

The chain links TRBV6-6 to TRBJ2-7; D unclear. The CDR3 has 12 amino acids. CDR1 is MNHNY, CDR2 SVGAGI, per germline (reference sequence). Trimming removed 6 bases at V and 1 base at J, with 7 bases between. CDR3 in DNA: TGTGCCAGCAGCGCGGCGTCCTACGAGCAGTACTTC. Encoded protein: CASSAASYEQYF.

The chain combines TRBV30 with TRBJ1-2, with D unresolved. Germline V lookup: CDR1 GTSNPN, CDR2 SVGIG (reference sequence). This CDR3 contains 15 residues. Between the trimmed V and J ends, which lost 2 bases and 2 bases, there was a span of 15 bases. The CDR3 loop is CAWSHYPPPNYGYTF. CDR3 in DNA: TGTGCCTGGAGTCACTATCCCCCCCCAAACTATGGCTACACCTTC.

V gene TRBV5-5 combines with J gene TRBJ1-2, with no clear D. Trimming cost V 4 bases and J 0 bases, with 16 bases left between them. The V gene's germline CDR1 is SGHKS and CDR2 YYEKEE (reference sequence). The CDR3 covers 16 residues. The CDR3, as DNA: TGTGCCAGCAGCGGGCGCTGGGTACCAGCTAACTATGGCTACACCTTC. The encoded protein is CASSGRWVPANYGYTF.

V usage is TRBV20-1 and J usage is TRBJ2-3; D remains unclear. The CDR3 covers 13 residues. Trimming stripped 3 bases from V and 1 base from J, with 8 bases between. CDR1 DFQATT and CDR2 SNEGSKA come from the germline V gene (reference sequence). The CDR3 bases are TGCAGTGCTAGTAAAGAGGGCACAGATACGCAGTATTTT. It codes for CSASKEGTDTQYF.

This chain joins TRBV19 and TRBJ1-4, with 11 nucleotides matching TRBD1. Germline values: CDR1 LNHDA, CDR2 SQIVND (reference sequence). This CDR3 has 15 residues. Unmatched junction bases numbered 3, after V lost 3 bases and J lost 6 bases. The CDR3 region has the DNA TGTGCCAGTAGTATCTGGGACAGGGGGGATGAAAAACTGTTTTTT. Translation: CASSIWDRGDEKLFF. Full variable domain (remainder filled in from reference TRBV19 and TRBJ1-4): DGGITQSPKYLFRKEGQNVTLSCEQNLNHDAMYWYRQDPGQGLRLIYYSQIVNDFQKGDIAEGYSVSREKKESFPLTVTSAQKNPTAFYLCASSIWDRGDEKLFFGSGTQLSVL.

This chain uses TRBV29-1 with TRBJ1-1, with D unresolved. CDR3 length: 16 amino acids. V gave up 6 bases and J gave up 0 bases, with 20 bases separating them. In germline, CDR1 is SQVTM, CDR2 ANQGSEA. DNA of the CDR3: TGCAGCGTGCGAATTCACCATGCGGCATTGAACACTGAAGCTTTCTTT. Translating it yields CSVRIHHAALNTEAFF.

CDR3 in DNA: TGTGCCAGCAGTCGTACCGGGACAGGGGGACGGACCGGGGAGCTGTTTTTT. Amino acids: CASSRTGTGGRTGELFF. The chain links TRBV6-2 or TRBV6-3 to TRBJ2-2; 11 bases align to TRBD1. V was pared by 5 bases and J by 5 bases, with 10 bases of the junction left unmatched. This CDR3 region has 17 residues. Germline assignment: CDR1 MNHEY and CDR2 SVGEGT.

The CDR3 reads CAWSQGSLMNTEAFF. CDR3 bases: TGTGCCTGGAGCCAGGGGTCCCTTATGAACACTGAAGCTTTCTTT. The chain combines TRBV30 with TRBJ1-1, with D perhaps TRBD1 (6 bases). Germline CDR1 and CDR2: GTSNPN and SVGIG (reference sequence). The CDR3 length is 15 residues. The V end lost 3 bases, the J end lost 0 bases, and 14 bases lay between the germline ends.

The V gene is TRBV6-5, the J gene TRBJ1-1; possible D gene TRBD1, 5 bases. The germline V and J ends were trimmed by 5 bases and 5 bases, with 15 bases remaining between them. Germline V lookup: CDR1 MNHEY, CDR2 SVGAGI. CDR3 size: 14 residues. The CDR3 DNA sequence: TGTGCCAGCAGTCGCTCCCCACAGGAAACTGAAGCTTTCTTT. It translates to CASSRSPQETEAFF.

This clone appeared once. The chain joins TRBV4-1 to TRBJ1-4; D remains unclear. The V end was cut by 1 base, the J end by 0 bases, with 6 bases between. The CDR3 totals 15 residues. The germline V gene has CDR1 MGHRA and CDR2 YSYEKL. CDR3 amino acids: CASSQVRSTNEKLFF. CDR3 coding DNA: TGCGCCAGCAGCCAAGTGCGGTCAACTAATGAAAAACTGTTTTTT.

The chain recombines TRBV12-3 or TRBV12-4 with TRBJ2-5; maybe TRBD2 (6 bases). The germline V and J ends were trimmed by 9 bases and 5 bases, with 13 bases remaining between them. CDR3 length: 12 amino acids. The CDR3 loop reads CASIGGTETQYF. The CDR3 nucleotides are TGTGCCAGTATCGGCGGGACGGAGACCCAGTACTTC.

The chain recombines TRBV18 with TRBJ2-5, with D hard to call. The CDR3 runs to 13 residues. The V and J ends lost 3 bases and 2 bases respectively, with 7 bases between them. From germline, CDR1 is KGHSH and CDR2 LQKENI. The chain's CDR3 is CASSPSQQETQYF. The CDR3 region has the DNA TGTGCCAGCTCACCCTCACAACAAGAGACCCAGTACTTC.

This chain joins TRBV5-1 and TRBJ1-1; TRBD1 might be the D (6 bases). Germline V CDR1 and CDR2: SGHRS, YFSETQ. This CDR3 is built from 14 residues. V was cut by 2 bases and J by 4 bases, with 12 bases left in between. CDR3 in DNA: TGCGCCAGCAGCTTTTCAGAAGGGGGCACTGAAGCTTTCTTT. Translated: CASSFSEGGTEAFF.